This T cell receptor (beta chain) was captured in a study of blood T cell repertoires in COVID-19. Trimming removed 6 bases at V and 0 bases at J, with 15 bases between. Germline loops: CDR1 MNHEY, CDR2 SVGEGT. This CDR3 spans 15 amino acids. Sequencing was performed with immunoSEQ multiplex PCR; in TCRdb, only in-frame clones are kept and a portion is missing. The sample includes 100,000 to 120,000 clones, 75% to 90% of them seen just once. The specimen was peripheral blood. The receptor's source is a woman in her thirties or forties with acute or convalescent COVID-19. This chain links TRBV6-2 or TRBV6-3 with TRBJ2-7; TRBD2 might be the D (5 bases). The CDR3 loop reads CASSPGLFASYEQYF. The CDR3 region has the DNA TGTGCCAGCAGCCCCGGACTTTTTGCCTCCTACGAGCAGTACTTC.